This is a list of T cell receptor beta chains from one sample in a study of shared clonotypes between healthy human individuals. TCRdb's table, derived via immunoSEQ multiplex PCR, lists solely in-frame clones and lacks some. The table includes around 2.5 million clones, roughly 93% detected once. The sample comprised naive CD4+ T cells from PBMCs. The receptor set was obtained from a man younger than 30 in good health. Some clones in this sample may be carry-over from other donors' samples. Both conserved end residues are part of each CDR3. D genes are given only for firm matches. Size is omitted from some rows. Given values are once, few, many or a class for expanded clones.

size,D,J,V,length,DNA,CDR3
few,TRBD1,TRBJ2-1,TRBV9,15,TGTGCCAGCAGCGTAGCGACAGGGGGCTACAATGAGCAGTTCTTC,CASSVATGGYNEQFF
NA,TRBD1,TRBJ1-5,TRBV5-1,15,TGCGCCAGCAGCTCTGGGACAGGGGAAGTTCAGCCCCAGCATTTT,CASSSGTGEVQPQHF
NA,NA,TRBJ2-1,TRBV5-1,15,TGCGCCAGCAGCTTGGCCGGCCCAACCTATAATGAGCAGTTCTTC,CASSLAGPTYNEQFF
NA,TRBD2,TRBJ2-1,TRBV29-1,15,TGCAGCGTTAGTGGGACTAGCGTTTCCTACAATGAGCAGTTCTTC,CSVSGTSVSYNEQFF
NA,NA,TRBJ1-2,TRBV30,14,TGTGCCTGGAGGAGTCGGGCCCGGGGGTATGGCTACACCTTC,CAWRSRARGYGYTF
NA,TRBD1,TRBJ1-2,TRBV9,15,TGTGCCAGCAGCGTAGAGGGGGCGCGCGGCTATGGCTACACCTTC,CASSVEGARGYGYTF
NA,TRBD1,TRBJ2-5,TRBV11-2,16,TGTGCCAGCAGCTTAGGGACAGGGGCGTACCAAGAGACCCAGTACTTC,CASSLGTGAYQETQYF
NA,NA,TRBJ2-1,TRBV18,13,TGTGCCAGCTCACCACCGGGACTCAATGAGCAGTTCTTC,CASSPPGLNEQFF
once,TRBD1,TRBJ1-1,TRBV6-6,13,TGTGCCAGCAGTTACGGGGGGGACAGGGAGGCTTTCTTT,CASSYGGDREAFF
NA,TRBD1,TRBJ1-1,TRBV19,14,TGTGCCAGTAGTTTCCGGGACAGGGTCCCTGAAGCTTTCTTT,CASSFRDRVPEAFF
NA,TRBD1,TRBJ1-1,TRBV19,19,TGTGCCAGTCGACCCTCGGAATTGGCAGGGGGCAGGAGAGACACTGAAGCTTTCTTT,CASRPSELAGGRRDTEAFF
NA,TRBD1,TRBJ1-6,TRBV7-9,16,TGTGCCAGCAGCCCGCCGGGACAGGGTAATAATTCACCCCTCCACTTT,CASSPPGQGNNSPLHF
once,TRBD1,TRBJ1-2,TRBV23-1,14,TGCGCCAGCAGTCAATCGGCAGGGGGCTATGGCTACACCTTC,CASSQSAGGYGYTF
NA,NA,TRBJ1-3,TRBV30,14,TGTGCCTGGAGTCGCGGGATCTCTGGAAACACCATATATTTT,CAWSRGISGNTIYF
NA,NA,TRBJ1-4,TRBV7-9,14,TGTGCCAGCAGCTTTGGCAGGGCGGGCGAAAAACTGTTTTTT,CASSFGRAGEKLFF
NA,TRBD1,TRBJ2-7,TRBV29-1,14,TGCAGCGTCCGACCGGGACAGGGGGTCAACGAGCAGTACTTC,CSVRPGQGVNEQYF
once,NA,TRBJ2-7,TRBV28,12,TGTGCCAGCAGTCTCTTCCCTCTCGAGCAGTACTTC,CASSLFPLEQYF
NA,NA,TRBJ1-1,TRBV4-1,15,TGCGCCAGCAGCCAGGGGATTGCCATGAACACTGAAGCTTTCTTT,CASSQGIAMNTEAFF
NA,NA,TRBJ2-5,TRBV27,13,TGTGCCAGCAGTCTAGCTCTGCCGGAGACCCAGTACTTC,CASSLALPETQYF
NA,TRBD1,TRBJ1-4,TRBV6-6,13,TGTGCCATCAGCAAGACAGGGAATGAAAAACTGTTTTTT,CAISKTGNEKLFF
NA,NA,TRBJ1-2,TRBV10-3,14,TGTGCCATCAGCGTTTTTGACGGTTTAGATGGCTACACCTTC,CAISVFDGLDGYTF
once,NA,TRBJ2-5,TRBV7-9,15,TGTGCCAGCAGCTGGGAAGGGGCGCCCGGAGAGACCCAGTACTTC,CASSWEGAPGETQYF
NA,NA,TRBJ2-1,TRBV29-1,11,TGCAGCGTTGTCATCCAGGCTAGCCAGTTCTTC,CSVVIQASQFF
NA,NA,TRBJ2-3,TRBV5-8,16,TGTGCCAGCACCATCCGGCTAGCCAGAGATCCAGATACGCAGTATTTT,CASTIRLARDPDTQYF
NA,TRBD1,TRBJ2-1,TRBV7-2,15,TGTGCCAGCAGCTTTACCGGGACAGGGTGGAATGAGCAGTTCTTC,CASSFTGTGWNEQFF
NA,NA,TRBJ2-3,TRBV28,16,TGTGCCAGCAGCTCCCCGGGGGGAGGGGGAGTAGATACGCAGTATTTT,CASSSPGGGGVDTQYF
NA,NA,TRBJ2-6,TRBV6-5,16,TGTGCCAGCAGTTACGGCGGCAGCGCTGGGGCCAACGTCCTGACTTTC,CASSYGGSAGANVLTF
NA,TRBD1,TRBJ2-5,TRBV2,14,TGTGCCAGCCGAGGGGGCGTGGATGGAGAGACCCAGTACTTC,CASRGGVDGETQYF
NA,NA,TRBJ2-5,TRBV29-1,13,TGCAGCGTTGAAGGTACAGATCAAGAGACCCAGTACTTC,CSVEGTDQETQYF
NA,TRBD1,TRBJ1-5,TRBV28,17,TGTGCCAGCAGTTTTCCGGGACAGGGGCTAAGCAATCAGCCCCAGCATTTT,CASSFPGQGLSNQPQHF
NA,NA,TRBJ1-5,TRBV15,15,TGTGCCACCAGCAGAGATCCCACGGACAATCAGCCCCAGCATTTT,CATSRDPTDNQPQHF
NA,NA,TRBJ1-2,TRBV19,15,TGTGCCAGTAGTATAGGGCCCGGGGCGGGCTATGGCTACACCTTC,CASSIGPGAGYGYTF
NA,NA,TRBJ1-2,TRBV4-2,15,TGTGCCAGCAGCCAAGAGACATTTCGAAGCTATGGCTACACCTTC,CASSQETFRSYGYTF
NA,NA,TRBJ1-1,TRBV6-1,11,TGTGCCAGCAGTTCAATCACTGAAGCTTTCTTT,CASSSITEAFF
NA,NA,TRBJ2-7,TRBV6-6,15,TGTGCCAGCAGTTACTCGGTCCAGGGGAGCGGCGAGCAGTACTTC,CASSYSVQGSGEQYF
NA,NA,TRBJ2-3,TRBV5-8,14,TGTGCCAGCAGCTTGGGTAGGGGCACAGATACGCAGTATTTT,CASSLGRGTDTQYF
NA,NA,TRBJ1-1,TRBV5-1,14,TGCGCCAGCAGCTTTAGGGGGGCCAACACTGAAGCTTTCTTT,CASSFRGANTEAFF
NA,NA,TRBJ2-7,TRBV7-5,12,TGTGCCAGCAGCTTCTCCGGTCCGCTTCAGTACTTC,CASSFSGPLQYF
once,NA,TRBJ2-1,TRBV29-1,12,TGCAGCGTCCCCGGACTCTCTTATGAGCAGTTCTTC,CSVPGLSYEQFF
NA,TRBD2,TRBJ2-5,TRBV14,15,TGTGCCAGCAGCCAACTAGCGGGAGGAAGCGAGACCCAGTACTTC,CASSQLAGGSETQYF
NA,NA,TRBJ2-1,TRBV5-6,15,TGTGCCAGCCGGACCGATACCAGGGTTGGCAATGAGCAGTTCTTC,CASRTDTRVGNEQFF
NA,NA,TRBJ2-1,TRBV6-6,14,TGTGCCAGCAGTTCAGCACGGTCCTACAATGAGCAGTTCTTC,CASSSARSYNEQFF
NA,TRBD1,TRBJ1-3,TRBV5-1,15,TGCGCCAGCAGCCGGACAGGGCCTTCTGGAAACACCATATATTTT,CASSRTGPSGNTIYF
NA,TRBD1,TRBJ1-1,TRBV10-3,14,TGTGCCAGCGGACAGGGGGCAGGGATCACTGAAGCTTTCTTT,CASGQGAGITEAFF
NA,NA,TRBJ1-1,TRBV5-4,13,TGTGCCAGCAGCATATCGGGGAACACTGAAGCTTTCTTT,CASSISGNTEAFF
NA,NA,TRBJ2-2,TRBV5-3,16,TGTGCCAGAAGCAAAGAACAGGGTCCGAACACCGGGGAGCTGTTTTTT,CARSKEQGPNTGELFF